This T cell receptor (beta chain) was profiled in a study of T cell responses to AZD1222 COVID-19 vaccine. Study-level findings and limits: Of spike-specific TCRs, nearly half reportedly target regions left unmutated in variants. Compared with day 0, the breadth and depth of the Spike-specific TCR repertoire rose significantly after two doses of AZD1222. In a largely white British group with more females than males, clonal diversity was possibly underestimated. Researchers took repertoire samples only after the peak T cell response had come.

There are 16 residues in the CDR3. J gave up 0 bases and V 6 bases, and 7 bases lay outside the gene matches. CDR1 SEHNR and CDR2 FQNEAQ come from the germline V gene (reference sequence). In the case of this clone: Antigen unknown.

Measured with immunoSEQ multiplex PCR; TCRdb has only the in-frame clones, and not every one. The repertoire holds tens of thousands of clones, with 89% as singletons. The chain employs TRBV7-9 and TRBJ2-2, with 7 bases that match TRBD1. The receptor comes from an adult who received the AZD1222 COVID-19 vaccine. The sample consisted of peripheral blood, taken 28 days after the second AZD1222 dose. The CDR3 reads CASSSDRIANTGELFF. In nucleotides, the CDR3 is TGTGCCAGCAGTTCGGACAGGATCGCGAACACCGGGGAGCTGTTTTTT. The entire variable domain, with the rest obtained from reference TRBV7-9 and TRBJ2-2, is as follows: DTGVSQNPRHKITKRGQNVTFRCDPISEHNRLYWYRQTLGQGPEFLTYFQNEAQLEKSRLLSDRFSAERPKGSFSTLEIQRTEQGDSAMYLCASSSDRIANTGELFFGEGSRLTVL.